The rows below give T cell receptor beta chains drawn from one sample of a study of cytomegalovirus exposure and HLA in healthy donors. Data came from immunoSEQ multiplex PCR; TCRdb stores just in-frame clones and leaves some out. Here the sample spans about 160,000 clones, 65% to 85% being singletons. The sample comprised PBMCs. Source of these receptors: a man aged 50-59 years in good health and CMV-seropositive. The CDR3 runs from the conserved cysteine through the conserved F or W. D genes are given only for firm matches. Some rows have no size entry. The others give once, few or many, or a class for an expanded clone.

clone size	V gene	J gene	D gene	CDR3 DNA	CDR3 protein
.	TRBV4-1	TRBJ1-3	.	TGCGCCAGCAGCCAGCAAGAGACAGTAGGAAACACCATATATTTT	CASSQQETVGNTIYF
.	TRBV11-2	TRBJ1-3	TRBD1	TGTGCCAGCAGCTCCGGGGACGGACAGGGGGATTTCTCTGGAAACACCATATATTTT	CASSSGDGQGDFSGNTIYF
.	TRBV4-1	TRBJ2-5	.	TGCGCCAGCAGCCAAGATCAGGGGGGCCCGAAGACCCAGTACTTC	CASSQDQGGPKTQYF
few	TRBV28	TRBJ1-3	.	TGTGCCGGACTAAAGCGCACCATATATTTT	CAGLKRTIYF
.	TRBV4-1	TRBJ2-3	TRBD2	TGCGCCAGCAGCCAAAAATATAGGACTAGCGGAGACACAGATACGCAGTATTTT	CASSQKYRTSGDTDTQYF
.	TRBV4-1	TRBJ1-1	.	TGCGCCAGCAGCCAAGGGCTAGCGAGGGGCGTGAACACTGAAGCTTTCTTT	CASSQGLARGVNTEAFF
few	TRBV28	TRBJ2-2	TRBD1	TGTGCCAGCAGCCCATCTGGGACAGGGAGGATGGCCGGGGAGCTGTTTTTT	CASSPSGTGRMAGELFF
.	TRBV5-1	TRBJ2-5	.	TGCGCCAGCAGCTTGGATGGGGGGGCAAACCAAGAGACCCAGTACTTC	CASSLDGGANQETQYF
.	TRBV19	TRBJ1-4	.	TGTGCCAGTGGCCGTTCAGGGGCCCTTAATGAAAAACTGTTTTTT	CASGRSGALNEKLFF
.	TRBV15	TRBJ2-7	TRBD2	TGTGCCACCAGCAGACCCCTAGCGGGAGACCTACTCGGGGAGCAGTACTTC	CATSRPLAGDLLGEQYF
few	TRBV28	TRBJ1-1	.	TGTGCCAGCAGTTTAGGGGGGAACCGGAACACTGAAGCTTTCTTT	CASSLGGNRNTEAFF
.	TRBV5-4	TRBJ2-7	TRBD2	TGTGCCAGCAGTCGGGAGCTGACTAGCGGGTACGAGCAGTACTTC	CASSRELTSGYEQYF
.	TRBV5-4	TRBJ2-5	TRBD2	TGTGCCAGCAGCTTCCGGACTAGCGGGATAAGAGAGACCCAGTACTTC	CASSFRTSGIRETQYF
.	TRBV7-8	TRBJ1-2	.	TGTGCCAGCAGCTTAAGCGGGACGAATGGCTACACCTTC	CASSLSGTNGYTF
.	TRBV29-1	TRBJ2-7	TRBD2	TGCAGCGGTGGGACTAGCGAGGGATACGAGCAGTACTTC	CSGGTSEGYEQYF
.	TRBV29-1	TRBJ2-3	TRBD2	TGCAGCGTTGAGGCGGGAGTAGGCACAGATACGCAGTATTTT	CSVEAGVGTDTQYF
.	TRBV5-1	TRBJ2-1	.	TGCGCCAGCAGCTTGGATCTCGGGTTCGCCTCCTACAATGAGCAGTTCTTC	CASSLDLGFASYNEQFF
.	TRBV6-4	TRBJ2-7	TRBD1	TGTGCCAGCAGACACCCCGACAGGGCCTCCTACGAGCAGTACTTC	CASRHPDRASYEQYF
.	TRBV19	TRBJ1-1	.	TGTGCCAGTAGTACACATCAGAACACTGAAGCTTTCTTT	CASSTHQNTEAFF
.	TRBV7-9	TRBJ1-2	.	TGTGCCAGCAGATTGACAGGTGATCTTTATGGCTACACCTTC	CASRLTGDLYGYTF
.	TRBV2	TRBJ1-1	.	TGTGCCAGCTCACTAAAGCGAGGGGGAATGAACACTGAAGCTTTCTTT	CASSLKRGGMNTEAFF
.	TRBV9	TRBJ2-5	TRBD2	TGTGCCAGCAGCACCGGACTAGCGAAGACCCAGTACTTC	CASSTGLAKTQYF
.	TRBV7-2	TRBJ2-5	TRBD1	TGTGCCAGCAGCTTATCCTCCGGGACAGGGTATGAGACCCAGTACTTC	CASSLSSGTGYETQYF
.	TRBV4-2	TRBJ2-7	.	TGTGCCAGCAGCAGGGAGCAAAGCTCCTACGAGCAGTACTTC	CASSREQSSYEQYF
once	TRBV18	TRBJ1-2	.	TGTGCCAGCTCACCCAACGGGATGTATGGCTACACCTTC	CASSPNGMYGYTF
.	TRBV19	TRBJ2-1	.	TGTGCCAGTACGGGGGAGGGGGGTTCCTACAATGAGCAGTTCTTC	CASTGEGGSYNEQFF
.	TRBV7-8	TRBJ2-7	.	TGTGCCAGCAGCCGGCCACAGGGTTGGGAGCAGTACTTC	CASSRPQGWEQYF
.	TRBV15	TRBJ2-1	.	TGTGCCACCAGCAGAGAGGGGGCAAGCTCCTACAATGAGCAGTTCTTC	CATSREGASSYNEQFF
.	TRBV18	TRBJ2-7	.	TGTGCCAGCTCACAGGGGTTCGAGCAGTACTTC	CASSQGFEQYF
.	TRBV7-8	TRBJ2-1	TRBD2	TGTGCCAGCAGCCCATGGACTAGCGGGAGTCTAGACAATGAGCAGTTCTTC	CASSPWTSGSLDNEQFF
.	TRBV11-2	TRBJ2-1	TRBD2	TGTGCCAGCAGCCTCGGGACGCCGGGGGGAGAGCAGTTCTTC	CASSLGTPGGEQFF
.	TRBV29-1	TRBJ2-3	TRBD1	TGCAGCGTTGGGGGACAGGCCTTTACAGATACGCAGTATTTT	CSVGGQAFTDTQYF
.	TRBV7-8	TRBJ2-7	TRBD2	TGTGCCAGCAGGTCTGTGGGAGCGGGAGGGCCCAGCGAGCAGTACTTC	CASRSVGAGGPSEQYF
.	TRBV11-2	TRBJ2-1	TRBD1	TGTGCCAGCACAGGGGGAAATGAGCAGTTCTTC	CASTGGNEQFF
.	TRBV5-1	TRBJ2-3	.	TGCGCCAGCAGCTTGACCTCAGCGAAAGGCACAGATACGCAGTATTTT	CASSLTSAKGTDTQYF
.	TRBV2	TRBJ1-3	.	TGTGCCAGCTGGTCGGGATTCTCTGGAAACACCATATATTTT	CASWSGFSGNTIYF
.	TRBV5-4	TRBJ1-2	TRBD1	TGTGCCAGCAGCTCAGGGGGCCGAGCTAACTATGGCTACACCTTC	CASSSGGRANYGYTF
few	TRBV27	TRBJ1-1	.	TGTGCCAGCAGACTTCAGGGGATGGTGAACACTGAAGCTTTCTTT	CASRLQGMVNTEAFF
.	TRBV5-4	TRBJ2-7	.	TGTGCCAGCAGCTTAGCGGTCTCCTACGAGCAGTACTTC	CASSLAVSYEQYF
few	TRBV7-2	TRBJ1-1	.	TGTGCCAGCAGCTTAGACCGGGGAGAAGCTTTCTTT	CASSLDRGEAFF
.	TRBV6-6	TRBJ1-2	.	TGTGCCAGCAGGCTCATCCGGGACACCTTAATGGGCTACACCTTC	CASRLIRDTLMGYTF
.	TRBV7-8	TRBJ1-1	TRBD1	TGTGCCAGCAGCGTAGGGACAGGGGCCTTTAGACGGACTTCCACTGAAGCTTTCTTT	CASSVGTGAFRRTSTEAFF
.	TRBV5-4	TRBJ2-3	.	TGTGCCAGCAGCCTGACCGTAGCGGCCCCAGATACGCAGTATTTT	CASSLTVAAPDTQYF
.	TRBV18	TRBJ2-7	.	TGTGCCAGCTCACCAGGGAATCGGGACACGTACGAGCAGTACTTC	CASSPGNRDTYEQYF
.	TRBV7-2	TRBJ2-5	TRBD1	TGTGCCAGCAGCTATCAAAGGGGGCGTGAGACCCAGTACTTC	CASSYQRGRETQYF
.	TRBV18	TRBJ2-7	TRBD1	TGTGCCAGCTCACCGGGACAGGGGGCCTACGAGCAGTACTTC	CASSPGQGAYEQYF
.	TRBV7-6	TRBJ2-7	.	TGTGCCAGCAGCTCAGTCCAGGGCGGCGAGCAGTACTTC	CASSSVQGGEQYF
.	TRBV6-5	TRBJ2-3	.	TGTGCCAGCAGTTACCCGGGCACAGATACGCAGTATTTT	CASSYPGTDTQYF
.	TRBV19	TRBJ2-5	.	TGTGCCAGTAGTTGGGACTTCCTGGGAGAGACCCAGTACTTC	CASSWDFLGETQYF
.	TRBV7-9	TRBJ1-2	TRBD1	TGTGCCAGCAGCTTAAGTGGACAGGGCTATGGCTACACCTTC	CASSLSGQGYGYTF
.	TRBV7-8	TRBJ1-5	TRBD1	TGTGCCAGCAGCCCCAGGGATCGGACAGGGGATCAGCCCCAGCATTTT	CASSPRDRTGDQPQHF
.	TRBV5-1	TRBJ1-5	TRBD1	TGCGCCAGCAGCCGGGACAGTCTGAATCAGCCCCAGCATTTT	CASSRDSLNQPQHF
.	TRBV7-8	TRBJ1-1	TRBD1	TGTGCCAGCAGCCCCCGCTGGGACAGGGAGAACACTGAAGCTTTCTTT	CASSPRWDRENTEAFF
.	TRBV7-2	TRBJ1-1	.	TGTGCCAGCAGCTTAGGGCAGCGGAACACTGAAGCTTTCTTT	CASSLGQRNTEAFF
.	TRBV6-5	TRBJ1-1	.	TGTGCCAGCAGTTACTCGATACAGGGCACTGAAGCTTTCTTT	CASSYSIQGTEAFF
.	TRBV29-1	TRBJ2-3	TRBD1	TGCAGCGTTGGAATGGTAGGGGGCGGCACAGATACGCAGTATTTT	CSVGMVGGGTDTQYF
.	TRBV29-1	TRBJ1-4	.	TGCAGCGTTGGAGACGGGGAAAAACTGTTTTTT	CSVGDGEKLFF
few	TRBV7-9	TRBJ2-5	.	TGTGCCAGCAGCCGAGATCAAGAGACCCAGTACTTC	CASSRDQETQYF